This is a list of T cell receptor beta chains from one sample in a study of blood T cell repertoires in COVID-19. Data came from immunoSEQ multiplex PCR; TCRdb stores just in-frame clones and leaves some out. The data hold hundreds of thousands of clones, with 86% observed a single time. Sample: peripheral blood. These receptors were obtained from a woman in her thirties with active or convalescent COVID-19. Each CDR3 is given with its conserved first and last residue. The D gene is left open where the match is weak. A clone size is listed for some rows: how often the clone was seen (once, few, many), or a class if it is expanded.

v_call	j_call	d_call	clone_size	cdr3_aa	cdr3_nt
TRBV3-1/TRBV3-2	TRBJ1-2	TRBD1	.	CASSQDLGTGNYGYTF	TGTGCCAGCAGCCAAGATTTGGGGACAGGGAACTATGGCTACACCTTC
TRBV6-5	TRBJ1-2	TRBD1	.	CASSPTGQDYGYTF	TGTGCCAGCAGTCCGACAGGGCAGGACTATGGCTACACCTTC
TRBV11-3	TRBJ2-1	TRBD2	.	CASSYTSGSFYEQFF	TGTGCCAGCAGTTATACTAGCGGGAGTTTCTATGAGCAGTTCTTC
TRBV30	TRBJ1-1	.	.	CAWRTGSLNTEAFF	TGTGCCTGGAGGACGGGAAGTCTGAACACTGAAGCTTTCTTT
TRBV4-1	TRBJ2-3	TRBD2	.	CASSQYWSGGAGDTQYF	TGCGCCAGCAGCCAATACTGGAGCGGGGGGGCCGGAGATACGCAGTATTTT
TRBV27	TRBJ1-1	TRBD1	.	CASSLSVQGWTEAFF	TGTGCCAGCAGTTTATCAGTACAGGGGTGGACTGAAGCTTTCTTT
TRBV4-2	TRBJ2-5	.	.	CASSRSEETQYF	TGTGCCAGCAGCCGGTCTGAGGAGACCCAGTACTTC
TRBV18	TRBJ1-6	.	.	CASSPQDSLNSPLHF	TGTGCCAGCTCACCACAGGACAGCTTAAATTCACCCCTCCACTTT
TRBV9	TRBJ1-1	.	.	CASSVAQGTEAFF	TGTGCCAGCAGCGTAGCCCAGGGGACTGAAGCTTTCTTT
TRBV4-1	TRBJ2-7	.	.	CASSQGGGTYEQYF	TGCGCCAGCAGCCAAGGTGGAGGAACCTACGAGCAGTACTTC
TRBV19	TRBJ1-2	TRBD1	.	CASSAGQAYGYTF	TGTGCCAGTAGTGCCGGACAGGCCTATGGCTACACCTTC
TRBV3-1/TRBV3-2	TRBJ1-2	TRBD1	.	CASSQGGSGGLQGYTF	TGTGCCAGCAGCCAAGGTGGTTCAGGGGGATTACAGGGCTACACCTTC
TRBV5-1	TRBJ1-1	.	.	CASSSTESRTEAFF	TGCGCCAGCAGCTCGACTGAGAGTCGGACTGAAGCTTTCTTT
TRBV7-9	TRBJ2-7	TRBD1	once	CASSYGQVSYEQYF	TGTGCCAGCAGCTACGGACAGGTGTCCTACGAGCAGTACTTC
TRBV20-1	TRBJ1-2	.	.	CSARRGGYTF	TGCAGTGCTAGACGGGGTGGCTACACCTTC
TRBV4-1	TRBJ1-5	.	.	CASSQGQGSRPQHF	TGCGCCAGCAGCCAAGGGCAGGGGTCAAGGCCCCAGCATTTT
TRBV6-5	TRBJ2-6	TRBD2	once	CASSTRGAGANVLTF	TGTGCCAGCTCTACCCGGGGGGCTGGGGCCAACGTCCTGACTTTC